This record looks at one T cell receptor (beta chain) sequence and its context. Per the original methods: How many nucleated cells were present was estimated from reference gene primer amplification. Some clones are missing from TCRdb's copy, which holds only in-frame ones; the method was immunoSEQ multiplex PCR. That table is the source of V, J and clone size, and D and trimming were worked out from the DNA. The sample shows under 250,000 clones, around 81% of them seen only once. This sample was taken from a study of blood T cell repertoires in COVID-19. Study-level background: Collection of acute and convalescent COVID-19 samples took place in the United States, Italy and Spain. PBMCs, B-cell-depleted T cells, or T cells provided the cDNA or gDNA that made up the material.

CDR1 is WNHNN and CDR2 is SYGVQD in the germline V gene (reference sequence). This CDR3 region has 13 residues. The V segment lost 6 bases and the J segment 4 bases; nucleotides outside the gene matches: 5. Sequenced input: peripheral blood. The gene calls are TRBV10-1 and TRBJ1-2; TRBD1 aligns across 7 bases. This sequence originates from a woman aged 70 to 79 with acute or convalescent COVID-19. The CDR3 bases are TGCGCCAGCAGCGAATCAGGGGGCTATGGCTACACCTTC. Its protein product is CASSESGGYGYTF.